A single sample gave rise to the 17 T cell receptor beta chains below, sequenced in a study of regulatory T cells in long-lasting Graves disease. As for time point: persistent/refractory GD, antithyroid drugs over 5 years with positive TRAb. The TCR library was prepared using RNA isolated from PBMCs. To make TCR beta libraries, researchers used iRepertoire HTBI primers and Arm-PCR of CDR3 regions. TCRdb re-derived calls from the multiplex PCR reads in MiXCR, one entry per CDR3 protein. The table includes about 290,000 distinct CDR3 sequences, roughly 21% detected once. This sample comprised peripheral blood mononuclear cells (PBMCs), obtained when the disease was refractory, from a patient treated with antithyroid drugs. Source of these receptors: a female donor with Graves disease.

The chain links TRBV4-3 to TRBJ2-5, with unresolved D. The CDR3 contains 15 residues. Trimming took off 4 bases at V and 2 bases at J, with 14 bases between the two ends. Germline lookup yields CDR1 LGHNA and CDR2 YSLEER. CDR3 coding DNA: TGCGCCAGCAGCCGAGTTTTGACGACACAAGAGACCCAGTACTTC. Encoded protein: CASSRVLTTQETQYF.

This clonotype appeared a few times. V is TRBV12-3 or TRBV12-4 and J is TRBJ2-7; 10 bases fit TRBD2. V lost 8 bases, J lost 3 bases, and 10 bases stayed unmatched. The CDR3 contains 15 residues. The CDR3 region has the DNA TGTGCCAGCGCCGCTGGGCTAGCGGGAGTCTACGAGCAGTACTTC. It specifies CASAAGLAGVYEQYF.

This clonotype was recorded many times. CDR3 nucleotide sequence: TGTGCCAGCAGCTTACGCGGAGTTCCCCCCAAAGAGACCCAGTACTTC. Its protein product is CASSLRGVPPKETQYF. This chain links TRBV11-2 with TRBJ2-5; D remains ambiguous. The V gene lost 2 bases and the J gene lost 3 bases, with 16 bases spanning the gap. From germline, CDR1 is SGHAT and CDR2 FQNNGV. The CDR3 has 16 amino acids.

This clonotype was observed many times. The gene calls are TRBV20-1 and TRBJ2-7, with TRBD2 matching over 7 bases. Trimming cost V 3 bases and J 2 bases; bases outside gene matches: 7. CDR3 size: 14 residues. The germline V gene has CDR1 DFQATT and CDR2 SNEGSKA (reference sequence). Here the CDR3 reads CSARARTSAYEQYF. As DNA, the CDR3 is TGCAGTGCTAGGGCCCGGACTAGTGCCTACGAGCAGTACTTC.

V is TRBV7-2 and J is TRBJ2-5; D ambiguous. Germline values: CDR1 SGHTA, CDR2 FQGNSA. The CDR3 is 15 residues long. V lost 4 bases, J lost 2 bases, and 14 bases lay in between. CDR3: CASSSSRTVQETQYF. The CDR3 DNA reads as TGTGCCAGCAGCTCCTCCCGGACGGTTCAAGAGACCCAGTACTTC.

V gene TRBV27 combines with J gene TRBJ1-2; TRBD1 matches at 7 bases. V lost 10 bases and J lost 8; bases outside the gene matches: 7. CDR1 MNHEY and CDR2 SMNVEV come from the germline V gene (reference sequence). The CDR3 consists of 11 residues. The CDR3 bases are TGTGCCACCTCAGGAGGGGGCGGCTACACCTTC. As protein: CATSGGGGYTF.

This clonotype appeared many times. The V and J genes are TRBV30 and TRBJ1-2; no reliable D call. CDR1 is GTSNPN, CDR2 SVGIG, per germline (reference sequence). The CDR3 consists of 11 residues. V was trimmed by 4 bases and J by 5 bases, leaving 8 bases between them. The CDR3 coding sequence is TGTGCCTGGACGGACGGTTATGGCTACACCTTC. Its translation: CAWTDGYGYTF.

This clonotype has at least ten counts. This chain connects TRBV27 to TRBJ2-2; D gene uncertain. The CDR3 consists of 13 residues. Per the germline V gene, CDR1 is MNHEY and CDR2 is SMNVEV (reference sequence). Trimming removed 5 bases at V and 0 bases at J, with 4 bases between. CDR3 amino acids: CASSTTNTGELFF. Here the CDR3 DNA reads TGTGCCAGCAGTACCACGAACACCGGGGAGCTGTTTTTT.

This clonotype was observed a handful of times. The V call is TRBV27, the J call TRBJ2-1; 9 nucleotides agree with TRBD1. V shed 8 bases and J 8 bases; nucleotides not matched to a gene: 10. CDR1 is MNHEY, CDR2 SMNVEV, per germline (reference sequence). The CDR3 totals 14 residues. CDR3 bases: TGTGCCAGCGCCCGGGACAGGGAGGGATATGAGCAGTTCTTC. Its protein product is CASARDREGYEQFF.

This clonotype showed up many times. The chain recombines TRBV13 with TRBJ2-7, with D hard to call. This CDR3 has 13 amino acids. CDR1 and CDR2 (germline): PRHDT, FYEKMQ (reference sequence). Trimming cost V 2 bases and J 6 bases, with 11 bases left between them. The CDR3 coding sequence is TGTGCCAGCAGCTTACGAGCTGGGCCCGAGCAGTACTTC. This translates into CASSLRAGPEQYF.

V usage is TRBV25-1 and J usage is TRBJ2-7; 14 positions agree with TRBD2. The germline gives CDR1 MGHDK, CDR2 SYGVNS. This CDR3 has 18 residues. V trimming: 1 base; J trimming: 2 bases; junction bases outside the gene matches: 7. The CDR3 nucleotides are TGTGCCAGCAGTGAATCCGGGACTAGCGGGAGTGGGGCCTACGAGCAGTACTTC. Protein: CASSESGTSGSGAYEQYF.

This clonotype has only a few counts. The V gene is TRBV12-3 or TRBV12-4, the J gene TRBJ1-1, with TRBD1 as a possible D gene (6 bases). This CDR3 is 14 amino acids long. V dropped 7 bases and J dropped 4 bases, with 16 bases sitting between them. CDR3 in amino acids: CASTLLGARTEAFF. The CDR3 DNA reads as TGTGCCAGCACCCTGTTGGGGGCGCGCACTGAAGCTTTCTTT.

This clonotype was detected ten times or more. This sequence joins TRBV7-9 and TRBJ2-7; no reliable D call. CDR3 length equals 14 residues. Germline V gene data show CDR1 as SEHNR and CDR2 as FQNEAQ (reference sequence). With 1 base removed from V and 0 bases from J, the gap between germline ends came to 7 bases. The CDR3 loop is CASSLDGSSYEQYF. The CDR3 DNA sequence: TGTGCCAGCAGCTTAGACGGCTCCTCCTACGAGCAGTACTTC. Complete variable domain (other parts from reference TRBV7-9 and TRBJ2-7): DTGVSQNPRHKITKRGQNVTFRCDPISEHNRLYWYRQTLGQGPEFLTYFQNEAQLEKSRLLSDRFSAERPKGSFSTLEIQRTEQGDSAMYLCASSLDGSSYEQYFGPGTRLTVT.

Turning to this clonotype: Given a much more abundant clone one base away, this may be a read error. The chain links TRBV7-2 to TRBJ2-7; 9 bases fit TRBD1. Germline CDR1 reads SGHTA; CDR2 reads FQGNSA. The CDR3 sequence is 15 residues long. The CDR3 sequence is CAGSSTIRTGEEQYF. DNA of the CDR3: TGTGCCGGCAGCTCCACAATTAGGACAGGGGAGGAGCAGTACTTC. Variable domain in full (rest from reference TRBV7-2 and TRBJ2-7): GAGVSQSPSNKVTEKGKDVELRCDPISGHTALYWYRQSLGQGLEFLIYFQGNSAPDKSGLPSDRFSAERTGGSVSTLTIQRTQQEDSAVYLCAGSSTIRTGEEQYFGPGTRLTVT.

This clonotype was picked up a small number of times. The rearrangement joins TRBV12-3 or TRBV12-4 to TRBJ2-3, with 11 bases identical to TRBD2. With V trimmed by 1 base and J by 2 bases, 14 bases remained unmatched. This CDR3 has 20 residues. CDR3 bases: TGTGCCAGCAGTTTAGGGGGCACAGGGACTAGCGGAGGCCCCACAGATACGCAGTATTTT. It translates to CASSLGGTGTSGGPTDTQYF.

This clonotype was recorded at least ten times. The rearrangement joins TRBV11-2 to TRBJ2-2; D remains unclear. Looked up from germline, CDR1 is SGHAT and CDR2 is FQNNGV. This CDR3 is built from 14 residues. Trimming took 3 bases from V and 0 from J, leaving 5 bases between them. The DNA of the CDR3 is TGTGCCAGCAGCTTGCGACCGAACACCGGGGAGCTGTTTTTT. The encoded protein is CASSLRPNTGELFF.

This clonotype was counted many times. The rearrangement uses TRBV20-1 and TRBJ2-7, with a weak D call TRBD2 (6 bases). Between the trimmed V and J ends, which lost 4 bases and 6 bases, there was a span of 16 bases. In germline, CDR1 is DFQATT, CDR2 SNEGSKA (reference sequence). The CDR3 totals 13 residues. The CDR3 DNA is TGCAGTGCTACGGGAGAACCCCCGGTCGAGCAGTACTTC. It is translated as CSATGEPPVEQYF.